Listed here are 23 T cell receptor beta chains from one sample, sequenced in a study of beta chain features in type 1 diabetes. Study results and caveats: Across all four CD4+ subsets, people with type 1 diabetes showed modestly shorter TCRB CDR3s.

Expressed TCRB transcripts were sequenced, since all the RNA that had been isolated was reverse transcribed. Sequencing used immunoSEQ multiplex PCR; TCRdb keeps in-frame clones, though not all of them. The table has more than 250,000 clones, 15% seen once. No antigens are known for them. The source material was naive CD4+ T cells from blood. The source of these receptors is a man aged 18 to 30 with type 1 diabetes.

The J gene is TRBJ2-6, the V gene TRBV6-5; D may be TRBD1 (5 bases). V was pared by 2 bases and J by 1 base, with 6 bases between. The CDR3 extends over 15 amino acids. Looked up from germline, CDR1 is MNHEY and CDR2 is SVGAGI. CDR3 in DNA: TGTGCCAGCAGTTACAAGGGGTCTGGGGCCAACGTCCTGACTTTC. Its protein product is CASSYKGSGANVLTF.

This clone was recorded a few times. The chain has TRBV28 and TRBJ2-5; D may be TRBD2 (6 bases). The CDR3 sequence is 13 residues long. CDR1 MDHEN and CDR2 SYDVKM come from the germline V gene. V lost 1 base, J lost 5 bases, and 8 bases lay in between. DNA for the CDR3: TGTGCCAGCAGTTTATTAAGCGGGGAGACCCAGTACTTC. Translated, it gives CASSLLSGETQYF. Full variable domain (missing parts from reference TRBV28 and TRBJ2-5): DVKVTQSSRYLVKRTGEKVFLECVQDMDHENMFWYRQDPGLGLRLIYFSYDVKMKEKGDIPEGYSVSREKKERFSLILESASTNQTSMYLCASSLLSGETQYFGPGTRLLVL.

J is TRBJ2-3 and V is TRBV9, with 7 bases that match TRBD2. The CDR3 consists of 14 residues. Germline-derived CDR1 and CDR2 are SGDLS and YYNGEE. After removal of 0 bases from V and 4 bases from J, the junction contained 2 bases not matched to a gene. In nucleotides, the CDR3 is TGTGCCAGCAGCGTAGTGGGGGGGTCAGATACGCAGTATTTT. Residues: CASSVVGGSDTQYF.

V usage is TRBV5-1 and J usage is TRBJ2-1; D might be TRBD2 (5 bases). Trimming pared 4 bases from V and 7 bases from J, leaving 9 bases between. CDR3 length equals 12 residues. Germline V gene sequence: CDR1 SGHRS, CDR2 YFSETQ. The CDR3 region has the DNA TGCGCCAGCAGCGCGGGCGGGAATGAGCAGTTCTTC. Its protein is CASSAGGNEQFF.

This chain connects TRBV25-1 to TRBJ1-1; D ambiguous. This CDR3 comprises 14 residues. The V gene's germline CDR1 is MGHDK and CDR2 SYGVNS. V gave up 5 bases and J gave up 2 bases, with 12 bases separating them. CDR3 sequence (DNA): TGTGCCAGCAGTTCACCCAACAGAAACACTGAAGCTTTCTTT. Translating it yields CASSSPNRNTEAFF.

Note on this clone: The same CDR3 also results from other DNA sequences found in this sample. The rearrangement links TRBV7-9 to TRBJ2-5, with D perhaps TRBD1 (6 bases). The ends were cut back, 5 bases at V and 2 bases at J, with 9 bases in the middle. In germline, CDR1 is SEHNR, CDR2 FQNEAQ (reference sequence). CDR3 length: 13 residues. CDR3 region: CASSPTGQETQYF. The CDR3 nucleotides are TGTGCCAGCAGCCCGACAGGACAAGAGACCCAGTACTTC.

In this sample, this clone turned up once. The rearrangement uses TRBV15 and TRBJ1-3; a weak D match, TRBD1 (6 bases). The CDR3 runs 16 residues. Trimming took 0 bases from V and 4 from J, leaving 13 bases between them. CDR1 is LNHNV and CDR2 is YYDKDF in the germline V gene (reference sequence). The CDR3 nucleotides read TGTGCCACCAGCAGAGATGTCGCGGGGGCCGGAAACACCATATATTTT. Its translation is CATSRDVAGAGNTIYF.

The chain links TRBV5-1 to TRBJ2-2, with 7 bases that match TRBD1. Trimming at V came to 0 bases and at J to 6 bases, leaving 2 bases not matched to a gene. The CDR3 runs 14 residues. Germline lookup yields CDR1 SGHRS and CDR2 YFSETQ. CDR3 residues: CASSLEGGSGELFF. The CDR3 region has the DNA TGCGCCAGCAGCTTGGAAGGGGGCTCCGGGGAGCTGTTTTTT.

The J gene is TRBJ2-7, the V gene TRBV5-4; D is possibly TRBD1 (6 bases). This CDR3 is 13 amino acids long. Germline-derived CDR1 and CDR2 are SGHNT and YYREEE (reference sequence). V lost 4 bases and J 0 bases, leaving 8 bases between the germline ends. The CDR3 DNA follows: TGTGCCAGCAGCCTCAGGGGCTCCTACGAGCAGTACTTC. Its protein is CASSLRGSYEQYF.

The rearrangement links TRBV5-1 to TRBJ2-2, with 11 positions matching TRBD2. The trim removed 4 bases at V and 3 bases at J, leaving 2 bases unmatched. The CDR3 extends over 15 amino acids. Germline V CDR1 and CDR2: SGHRS, YFSETQ. CDR3 sequence (DNA): TGCGCCAGCAGCACACTAGCGGGGGACACCGGGGAGCTGTTTTTT. Translated: CASSTLAGDTGELFF.

This clone was seen only a few times. This chain uses TRBV7-2 with TRBJ2-1; 14 positions agree with TRBD2. V lost 4 bases and J lost 7; bases outside the gene matches: 6. This CDR3 has 16 amino acids. Per germline, CDR1 SGHTA and CDR2 FQGNSA. DNA of the CDR3: TGTGCCAGCAGCTCCAGACTAGCGGGAGGGACGAATGAGCAGTTCTTC. Its translation is CASSSRLAGGTNEQFF.

There are a few counts of this clone. The chain links TRBV6-1 to TRBJ2-2; D unclear. In germline, CDR1 is MNHNS, CDR2 SASEGT. Deletions cut 4 bases from V and 2 bases from J, with 8 bases between. CDR3 length equals 14 residues. The CDR3 sequence: CASSGRGNTGELFF. The DNA of the CDR3 is TGTGCCAGCAGTGGCCGAGGCAACACCGGGGAGCTGTTTTTT.

This clone was seen a handful of times. CDR3 protein: CASSIDYYTDTQYF. The CDR3 nucleotides are TGTGCCAGTAGTATTGACTACTACACAGATACGCAGTATTTT. The chain couples TRBV19 to TRBJ2-3, with D possibly matching TRBD2 (5 bases). The CDR3 loop spans 14 amino acids. Germline V gene lookup returns CDR1 LNHDA and CDR2 SQIVND (reference sequence). Trimming left V 3 bases short and J 2 bases short, with 9 bases between.

V gene TRBV25-1 combines with J gene TRBJ1-6; no clear D gene. V dropped 4 bases and J dropped 7 bases, with 11 bases sitting between them. Germline assignment: CDR1 MGHDK and CDR2 SYGVNS. The CDR3 extends over 14 amino acids. The DNA for the CDR3 is TGTGCCAGCAGTGCGGACGGCGGGAATTCACCCCTCCACTTT. This gives the protein CASSADGGNSPLHF. The full variable domain, rest sourced from reference TRBV25-1 and TRBJ1-6, is EADIYQTPRYLVIGTGKKITLECSQTMGHDKMYWYQQDPGMELHLIHYSYGVNSTEKGDLSSESTVSRIRTEHFPLTLESARPSHTSQYLCASSADGGNSPLHFGNGTRLTVT.

The rearrangement uses TRBV5-4 and TRBJ1-2, with D unresolved. With 4 bases removed from V and 2 bases from J, the gap between germline ends came to 15 bases. The CDR3 extends over 15 amino acids. Germline assignment: CDR1 SGHNT and CDR2 YYREEE (reference sequence). CDR3 in amino acids: CASSPPGVGNYGYTF. CDR3 nucleotide sequence: TGTGCCAGCAGCCCACCCGGGGTAGGCAACTATGGCTACACCTTC.

The chain has TRBV2 and TRBJ2-5, with D maybe TRBD2 (5 bases). The V gene's germline CDR1 is SNHLY and CDR2 FYNNEI. Trimming took 0 bases from V and 5 from J, leaving 10 bases between them. The CDR3 length is 14 residues. This chain's CDR3 is CASSEAPGGETQYF. The CDR3 DNA follows: TGTGCCAGCAGTGAAGCGCCAGGCGGGGAGACCCAGTACTTC.

This clone was found a few times. J is TRBJ2-1 and V is TRBV19, with D maybe TRBD2 (6 bases). Germline V lookup: CDR1 LNHDA, CDR2 SQIVND (reference sequence). The V and J ends lost 3 bases and 3 bases respectively, with 12 bases between them. The CDR3 consists of 15 residues. CDR3 protein: CASSIGGVLYNEQFF. CDR3 sequence (DNA): TGTGCCAGTAGTATCGGAGGGGTGCTCTACAATGAGCAGTTCTTC.

This clone has just a few counts. The chain combines TRBV14 with TRBJ1-1; 7 bases line up with TRBD1. This CDR3 has 16 residues. Germline-derived CDR1 and CDR2 are SGHDN and FVKESK. V was pared by 1 base and J by 3 bases, with 8 bases of the junction left unmatched. The CDR3 DNA reads TGTGCCAGCAGCCAAGCCCCGGGACAGCCGTACACTGAAGCTTTCTTT. This codes for CASSQAPGQPYTEAFF.

The V gene is TRBV18, the J gene TRBJ2-1; 9 bases fit TRBD2. V dropped 6 bases and J dropped 0; count of bases not matched to a gene: 3. The CDR3 contains 15 residues. The germline V gene has CDR1 KGHSH and CDR2 LQKENI. CDR3 sequence: CASSRSGSSYNEQFF. The CDR3 DNA is TGTGCCAGCTCTCGTAGCGGGAGCTCCTACAATGAGCAGTTCTTC.

The rearrangement joins TRBV6-5 to TRBJ1-1; D gene uncertain. The CDR3 runs 12 residues. Germline V gene data show CDR1 as MNHEY and CDR2 as SVGAGI. Trimming shortened V by 6 bases and J by 0 bases, and 5 bases separated the two germline ends. The CDR3: CASRLVNTEAFF. In nucleotides, the CDR3 is TGTGCCAGCAGGCTAGTGAACACTGAAGCTTTCTTT.

CDR3 DNA: TGTGCCAGCAGCTTAGATGGAGCGGGAGGTGGAATAGAGACCCAGTACTTC. It yields the protein CASSLDGAGGGIETQYF. This sequence joins TRBV7-2 and TRBJ2-5; 9 bases fit TRBD2. Germline-derived CDR1 and CDR2 are SGHTA and FQGNSA. The CDR3 runs 17 residues. V dropped 1 base and J dropped 4; count of bases not matched to a gene: 10.

This clone was observed a handful of times. This sequence joins TRBV28 and TRBJ2-7, with a weak D call TRBD2 (5 bases). The CDR3 runs 15 residues. CDR1 and CDR2 (germline): MDHEN, SYDVKM. Deletions cut 2 bases from V and 1 base from J, with 12 bases between. The DNA for the CDR3 is TGTGCCAGCAGTTTAGAGAGGGTGAGATCCTACGAGCAGTACTTC. Its protein product is CASSLERVRSYEQYF.

This clone was seen a few times. The chain carries TRBV7-2 and TRBJ2-5; maybe TRBD1 (5 bases). The CDR3 totals 14 residues. Trimming removed 7 bases from V and 2 bases from J, with 14 bases in between. In germline, CDR1 is SGHTA, CDR2 FQGNSA. CDR3 sequence (DNA): TGTGCCAGCACCCAGACAGTGAGACAAGAGACCCAGTACTTC. This encodes CASTQTVRQETQYF.